The 28 T cell receptor beta chains reported below all come from one sample, sequenced in a study of cytomegalovirus exposure and HLA in healthy donors. It was with 60 Vbeta and 13 Jbeta primers that the PCR ran. Some clones are missing from TCRdb's copy, which holds only in-frame ones; the method was immunoSEQ multiplex PCR. This table has about 67,000 clones, 68% appearing once. Sequencing was carried out using PBMCs. The source of these receptors is a woman younger than 45 in good health and CMV-seronegative.

This chain connects TRBV19 to TRBJ2-2, with 9 bases fitting TRBD1. The CDR3 spans 17 residues. Germline CDR1 and CDR2: LNHDA and SQIVND (reference sequence). V dropped 6 bases and J dropped 7; count of bases not matched to a gene: 15. The CDR3 region has the DNA TGTGCCAGTAGGAAAATATCGGGACAGGGCATTTTCGGGGAGCTGTTTTTT. Translating it yields CASRKISGQGIFGELFF.

This clone was found once. This rearrangement joins TRBV10-3 to TRBJ2-5; D not certain. The J call may be wrong; the DNA end is better matched by TRBJ2-7. Germline CDR1 ENHRY, CDR2 SYGVKD. This CDR3 is 11 amino acids long. CDR3: CAIGDSYEQYF. CDR3 nucleotides: TGTGCCATCGGGGACTCCTACGAGCAGTACTTC.

V and J are TRBV6-6 and TRBJ1-1; a possible D gene is TRBD1 (5 bases). This CDR3 has 12 residues. The germline CDR1 and CDR2 sequences are MNHNY and SVGAGI (reference sequence). The germline V and J ends were trimmed by 4 bases and 6 bases, with 9 bases remaining between them. The CDR3: CASSSSRAEAFF. As DNA, the CDR3 is TGTGCCAGCAGTTCGAGCAGGGCTGAAGCTTTCTTT.

The chain joins TRBV23-1 to TRBJ2-5, with TRBD1 as a possible D gene (6 bases). TRBV23-1 is noted as an ORF with a role that remains uncertain. The CDR3 is made up of 16 amino acids. V lost 6 bases, J lost 4 bases, and 21 bases lay in between. CDR3 loop: CASRYGQPKDGETQYF. CDR3 bases: TGCGCCAGCAGATACGGACAGCCCAAGGATGGAGAGACCCAGTACTTC.

J is TRBJ1-1 and V is TRBV5-1; 7 bases line up with TRBD1. With 3 bases clipped from V and 6 bases from J, the junction kept 14 bases outside the gene matches. Germline assignment: CDR1 SGHRS and CDR2 YFSETQ. The CDR3 loop spans 16 amino acids. The CDR3 loop is CASSSTRPNRGAEAFF. DNA for the CDR3: TGCGCCAGCAGCTCGACCCGCCCGAACAGGGGCGCTGAAGCTTTCTTT.

Comment on this clone: One junction end disagrees with the germline gene, perhaps due to a read error. The V and J genes are TRBV7-9 and TRBJ2-7; D unclear. This CDR3 region has 12 residues. Germline CDR1 SEHNR, CDR2 FQNEAQ (reference sequence). CDR3 region: CASGLQSYEQYF. The CDR3 nucleotides are TGTGCCAGCGGCTTACAATCCTACGAGCAGTACTTC.

V gene TRBV4-2 combines with J gene TRBJ1-4; 7 bases fit TRBD1. Germline assignment: CDR1 LGHNA and CDR2 YNFKEQ. The V gene end was trimmed by 1 base and the J gene end by 5 bases; junction bases not matched to a gene: 7. The CDR3 runs to 16 residues. Here the CDR3 DNA reads TGTGCCAGCAGCCAAGGAGCAGGGACAGAGAATGAAAAACTGTTTTTT. Encoded protein: CASSQGAGTENEKLFF.

This clone was seen just once. The chain uses TRBV9 and TRBJ2-5; 7 bases are shared with TRBD2. The CDR3 totals 14 residues. With 2 bases clipped from V and 5 bases from J, the junction kept 6 bases outside the gene matches. Germline V lookup: CDR1 SGDLS, CDR2 YYNGEE. Here the CDR3 reads CASSVSGDRETQYF. DNA of the CDR3: TGTGCCAGCAGCGTCAGCGGGGATCGGGAGACCCAGTACTTC.

V and J are TRBV11-3 and TRBJ2-1, with D perhaps matching TRBD1 (7 bases). Trimming left V 0 bases short and J 3 bases short, with 18 bases between. Per the germline V gene, CDR1 is SGHNT and CDR2 is YENEEA. This CDR3 has 18 amino acids. In DNA form, the CDR3 reads TGTGCCAGCAGCTTAGAGGGCAGCGCGCGGGACAGCTACAATGAGCAGTTCTTC. Its translation: CASSLEGSARDSYNEQFF.

The J gene is TRBJ1-2, the V gene TRBV4-3; no firm D call. This CDR3 region has 13 residues. Between the trimmed V and J ends, which lost 1 base and 4 bases, there was a span of 7 bases. CDR1 and CDR2 (germline): LGHNA, YSLEER. Here the CDR3 reads CASSQGEGYGYTF. The CDR3 DNA sequence: TGCGCCAGCAGCCAAGGTGAGGGCTATGGCTACACCTTC.

V and J are TRBV11-2 and TRBJ2-2; 8 nucleotides agree with TRBD1. Germline CDR1 is SGHAT and CDR2 is FQNNGV. The CDR3 is 15 residues long. J gave up 4 bases and V 3 bases, and 4 bases lay outside the gene matches. The CDR3 bases are TGTGCCAGCAGCTTCCTACAGGGGGTCACCGGGGAGCTGTTTTTT. It is translated as CASSFLQGVTGELFF.

This chain connects TRBV5-8 to TRBJ1-1; tentative D call: TRBD1 (5 bases). Germline CDR1 SGHTS, CDR2 YDEGEE. The V end was cut by 2 bases, the J end by 3 bases, with 17 bases between. The length of the CDR3 is 16 residues. CDR3 DNA sequence: TGTGCCAGCAGCTTAGATGGGAGGGGAGGGGACACTGAAGCTTTCTTT. Protein: CASSLDGRGGDTEAFF.

The chain uses TRBV2 and TRBJ1-5; 10 bases align to TRBD1. V lost 6 bases, J lost 2 bases, and 7 bases stayed unmatched. Germline V gene data show CDR1 as SNHLY and CDR2 as FYNNEI. CDR3 size: 16 residues. The CDR3 here is CASSQTGGVGNQPQHF. In nucleotides, the CDR3 is TGTGCCAGCAGCCAGACAGGGGGCGTGGGCAATCAGCCCCAGCATTTT.

V is TRBV10-2 and J is TRBJ2-7, with D possibly matching TRBD2 (7 bases). Looked up from germline, CDR1 is WSHSY and CDR2 is SAAADI. CDR3 length equals 16 residues. Trimming pared 3 bases from V and 4 bases from J, leaving 19 bases between. The CDR3 reads CASSESGRGGAYEQYF. The CDR3 DNA reads TGCGCCAGCAGTGAATCAGGGCGTGGGGGGGCGTACGAGCAGTACTTC.

This clone appeared a few times. V and J are TRBV2 and TRBJ1-3; D possibly corresponds to TRBD1 (6 bases). Germline lookup yields CDR1 SNHLY and CDR2 FYNNEI. Deletions cut 1 base from V and 2 bases from J, with 12 bases between. CDR3 length: 16 amino acids. The CDR3 protein is CASSEGGGTTGNTIYF. CDR3 bases: TGTGCCAGCAGTGAAGGGGGGGGGACAACTGGAAACACCATATATTTT.

J is TRBJ2-7 and V is TRBV4-1, with TRBD1 as a possible D gene (5 bases). The CDR3 extends over 14 amino acids. Germline CDR1 and CDR2: MGHRA and YSYEKL. V was cut by 0 bases and J by 2 bases, with 8 bases left in between. The DNA of the CDR3 is TGCGCCAGCAGCCAAGAAGGGGCAGCCTACGAGCAGTACTTC. It encodes CASSQEGAAYEQYF.

This chain connects TRBV5-1 to TRBJ1-2; 9 bases agree with TRBD1. Per germline, CDR1 SGHRS and CDR2 YFSETQ. J was trimmed by 10 bases and V by 4 bases; bases with no gene match: 8. This CDR3 has 13 amino acids. The CDR3 DNA follows: TGCGCCAGCAGCCTGACAGGGGGTTTTGTCTACACCTTC. This gives the protein CASSLTGGFVYTF.

In this sample, this clone turned up once. The gene calls are TRBV7-2 and TRBJ2-5; TRBD2 matches 13 bases. V shed 5 bases and J 5 bases; nucleotides not matched to a gene: 5. There are 15 residues in the CDR3. Germline V lookup: CDR1 SGHTA, CDR2 FQGNSA. CDR3 loop: CASSTSGGAIETQYF. The DNA of the CDR3 is TGTGCCAGCAGCACTAGCGGGGGGGCGATTGAGACCCAGTACTTC.

The V and J genes are TRBV2 and TRBJ2-7, with TRBD2 identical over 10 bases. From germline, CDR1 is SNHLY and CDR2 FYNNEI. This CDR3 has 16 amino acids. V trimming: 4 bases; J trimming: 0 bases; junction bases outside the gene matches: 6. CDR3: CASSVSGGAGSYEQYF. The DNA for the CDR3 is TGTGCCAGCAGTGTAAGCGGGGGGGCCGGCTCCTACGAGCAGTACTTC.

About this clone itself: One junction end does not reproduce the germline sequence, and a read error may be involved. The V gene is TRBV7-8, the J gene TRBJ2-7, with TRBD1 as a possible D gene (6 bases). Germline lookup yields CDR1 SGHVS and CDR2 FQNEAQ. The CDR3 covers 15 residues. The CDR3 coding sequence is TGCGCCAGCAGCCAAGAAGCAGGGGCGTTCTACGAGCAGTACTTC. Translated, it gives CASSQEAGAFYEQYF.

The rearrangement links TRBV6-5 to TRBJ1-1; TRBD1 aligns across 8 bases. V gave up 4 bases and J gave up 7 bases; unmatched junction bases: 8. This CDR3 is built from 14 residues. Germline lookup yields CDR1 MNHEY and CDR2 SVGAGI. For the CDR3, the DNA is TGTGCCAGCAGTTGGCAGGGGGCCTTGGGTGAAGCTTTCTTT. Translated, it gives CASSWQGALGEAFF.

This clone was counted a few times. A far larger clone is off by one base, so a read error is likely. The sample has other DNA sequences that encode this CDR3 too. V usage is TRBV5-4 and J usage is TRBJ2-5; 12 nucleotides line up with TRBD2. Germline loops: CDR1 SGHNT, CDR2 YYREEE (reference sequence). V shed 4 bases, J shed 7 bases, and the junction held 17 bases outside the gene matches. There are 18 residues in the CDR3. Here the CDR3 reads CASSQEGTSGGITGTQYF. CDR3 bases: TGTGCCAGCAGCCAAGAGGGTACTAGCGGGGGGATTACGGGGACCCAGTACTTC.

The rearrangement uses TRBV11-3 and TRBJ2-1; D is possibly TRBD2 (7 bases). The V gene lost 5 bases and the J gene lost 6 bases, with 17 bases spanning the gap. The CDR3 contains 15 residues. Germline V gives CDR1 SGHNT, CDR2 YENEEA. CDR3 sequence: CASSPRGAGVNEQFF. CDR3 nucleotides: TGTGCCAGCAGCCCCCGGGGGGCTGGGGTCAATGAGCAGTTCTTC.

This chain uses TRBV11-3 with TRBJ2-5; D might be TRBD2 (6 bases). The ends were cut back, 3 bases at V and 5 bases at J, with 13 bases in the middle. Germline-derived CDR1 and CDR2 are SGHNT and YENEEA. The CDR3 is made up of 14 amino acids. The CDR3 loop reads CASSFAGPSETQYF. The CDR3 DNA is TGTGCCAGCAGCTTTGCGGGGCCTTCGGAGACCCAGTACTTC.

The gene calls are TRBV5-4 and TRBJ2-3, with TRBD2 identical over 9 bases. V lost 4 bases and J lost 1; bases outside the gene matches: 13. Germline V gene data show CDR1 as SGHNT and CDR2 as YYREEE (reference sequence). This CDR3 has 18 residues. CDR3 sequence reads: CASSHSSGADLGTDTQYF. The DNA for the CDR3 is TGTGCCAGCAGCCATTCTAGCGGGGCGGACCTTGGCACAGATACGCAGTATTTT.

This clone occurred a few times. V gene TRBV6-1 combines with J gene TRBJ1-1; 7 bases are shared with TRBD1. Losses at the gene ends were 6 bases for V and 5 bases for J; bases not matched to a gene: 9. The CDR3 consists of 14 residues. Germline lookup yields CDR1 MNHNS and CDR2 SASEGT. The CDR3 region has the DNA TGTGCCAGCAGCCACACAGGGGTGGGGACTGAAGCTTTCTTT. Its translation is CASSHTGVGTEAFF.

V gene TRBV5-4 combines with J gene TRBJ1-5; TRBD1 matches 8 bases. Per the germline V gene, CDR1 is SGHNT and CDR2 is YYREEE (reference sequence). J was trimmed by 9 bases and V by 4 bases; bases with no gene match: 12. The CDR3 length is 15 residues. The CDR3 DNA is TGTGCCAGCAGCCTAAGGGACAGGCCCGCAGGGCCCCAGCATTTT. It encodes CASSLRDRPAGPQHF.

The chain employs TRBV7-8 and TRBJ2-7; TRBD1 matches at 9 bases. V shed 5 bases, J shed 6 bases, and the junction held 8 bases outside the gene matches. Germline V gene sequence: CDR1 SGHVS, CDR2 FQNEAQ. The CDR3 runs 14 residues. CDR3 nucleotide sequence: TGTGCCAGCAGCAAAAGACAGGGGGTAATCGAGCAGTACTTC. Protein sequence: CASSKRQGVIEQYF.